These T cell receptor beta chains were read from a single sample in a study of shared clonotypes between healthy human individuals. Only in-frame clones appear in the TCRdb table, and some are missing; sequencing was by immunoSEQ multiplex PCR. The data contain 2 million to 2.5 million clones, more than 85% of them singletons. The source material was naive CD8+ T cells from PBMCs. These receptors were collected from a man between 18 and 35 years old in good health. Some clones in this sample may be carry-over from other donors' samples. Both conserved end residues are part of each CDR3. D genes are given only for firm matches. Clone size is given for some rows only: seen once, a few or many times, or a class if the clone is expanded.

>TRBJ2-1|TRBV27|once|TRBD1
TGTGCCAGCACCACAACAGGGGACAATGAGCAGTTCTTC
CASTTTGDNEQFF
>TRBJ1-2|TRBV7-2|-|TRBD1
TGTGCCAGCAGCGCAAACAGGGGGCCAAACTATGGCTACACCTTC
CASSANRGPNYGYTF
>TRBJ2-1|TRBV7-3|-|TRBD2
TGTGCCAGCAAAGCGGGAGAAGACAATGAGCAGTTCTTC
CASKAGEDNEQFF
>TRBJ2-5|TRBV11-2|once|-
TGTGCCAGCAGCTTCTTCCCCTTGCGGGATAGACAAGAGACCCAGTACTTC
CASSFFPLRDRQETQYF
>TRBJ1-1|TRBV4-3|-|-
TGCGCCAGCAGCCAGCAGAAGGACCAAAGGTGGGCTGAAGCTTTCTTT
CASSQQKDQRWAEAFF
>TRBJ1-4|TRBV9|-|-
TGTGCCAGCAGCGTAGAATGGGGCGACGGCGAAAAACTGTTTTTT
CASSVEWGDGEKLFF
>TRBJ1-4|TRBV13|-|-
TGTGCCAGCAGCTCTCAAAATCAGGGAGCAACTAATGAAAAACTGTTTTTT
CASSSQNQGATNEKLFF
>TRBJ2-1|TRBV27|-|TRBD2
TGTGCCAGCAGCCCCCTAACGGGAGGGCCCGACAATGAGCAGTTCTTC
CASSPLTGGPDNEQFF
>TRBJ2-7|TRBV28|-|-
TGTGCCAGCAGTTTTCAACCCTACGAGCAGTACTTC
CASSFQPYEQYF
>TRBJ2-7|TRBV27|-|TRBD1
TGTGCCAGCAGTCTCCAGGGGGCGCTGAGCTACGAGCAGTACTTC
CASSLQGALSYEQYF
>TRBJ2-3|TRBV28|-|TRBD2
TGTGCCAGCACATTGGGTAGCGGGCCTTGGGATACGCAGTATTTT
CASTLGSGPWDTQYF
>TRBJ2-5|TRBV29-1|-|TRBD2
TGCAGCGTTGAAGGTGGGAGGGCCCAGGAGACCCAGTACTTC
CSVEGGRAQETQYF
>TRBJ1-5|TRBV19|-|TRBD1
TGTGCCAGTAGGGGGACAGGGAGATATCAGCCCCAGCATTTT
CASRGTGRYQPQHF
>TRBJ2-1|TRBV4-3|-|TRBD2
TGCGCCAGCAGCCAAGATCTTATTGGACTAGCGGGGGCAAGCTCCTACAATGAGCAGTTCTTC
CASSQDLIGLAGASSYNEQFF
>TRBJ2-7|TRBV18|once|TRBD1
TGTGCCAGCTCACCACTATCACCGGGACAGGCCTACGAGCAGTACTTC
CASSPLSPGQAYEQYF